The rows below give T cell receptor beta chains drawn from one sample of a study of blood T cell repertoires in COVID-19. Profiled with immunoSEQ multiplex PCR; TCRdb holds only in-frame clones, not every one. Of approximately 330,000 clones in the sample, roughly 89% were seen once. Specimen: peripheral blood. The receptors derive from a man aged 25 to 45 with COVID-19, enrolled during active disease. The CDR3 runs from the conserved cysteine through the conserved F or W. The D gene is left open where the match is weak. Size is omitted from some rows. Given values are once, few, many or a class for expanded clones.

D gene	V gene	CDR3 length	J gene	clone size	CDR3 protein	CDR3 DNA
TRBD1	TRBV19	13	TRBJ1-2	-	CASTKDRESGYTF	TGTGCCAGTACGAAGGACAGGGAAAGCGGCTACACCTTC
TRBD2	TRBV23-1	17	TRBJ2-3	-	CASSLLAEEYNTDTQYF	TGCGCCAGCAGTCTACTAGCGGAGGAATACAACACAGATACGCAGTATTTT
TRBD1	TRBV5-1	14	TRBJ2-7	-	CASKRTGSDYEQYF	TGCGCCAGCAAGAGGACAGGGTCTGACTACGAGCAGTACTTC
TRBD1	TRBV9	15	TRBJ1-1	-	CASSGTGRVGAEAFF	TGTGCCAGCAGCGGGACAGGGAGGGTAGGGGCTGAAGCTTTCTTT
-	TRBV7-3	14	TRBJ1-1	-	CASSLGHSNTEAFF	TGTGCCAGCAGCCTGGGACATTCGAACACTGAAGCTTTCTTT
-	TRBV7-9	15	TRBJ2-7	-	CASSPRGTYSYEQYF	TGTGCCAGCAGCCCACGAGGGACTTATAGTTACGAGCAGTACTTC
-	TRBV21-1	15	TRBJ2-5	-	CASSNKGDGQETQYF	TGTGCCAGCAGCAATAAAGGGGATGGGCAAGAGACCCAGTACTTC
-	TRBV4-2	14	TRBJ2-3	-	CASSQSARADTQYF	TGTGCCAGCAGCCAAAGTGCGAGGGCAGATACGCAGTATTTT
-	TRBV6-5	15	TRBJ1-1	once	CASSFAGYRNTEAFF	TGTGCCAGCAGTTTCGCGGGGTACAGGAACACTGAAGCTTTCTTT
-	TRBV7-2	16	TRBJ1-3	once	CASSLLGGASGNTIYF	TGTGCCAGCAGCTTACTGGGGGGGGCCTCTGGAAACACCATATATTTT
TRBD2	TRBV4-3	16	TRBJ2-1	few	CASSLNLAGGMNEQFF	TGCGCCAGCAGCCTGAATTTAGCGGGGGGGATGAATGAGCAGTTCTTC
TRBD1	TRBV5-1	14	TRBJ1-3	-	CASSSDRAFDTIYF	TGCGCCAGCAGCTCAGACAGGGCGTTTGACACCATATATTTT
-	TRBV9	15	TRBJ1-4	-	CASSSQTPANEKLFF	TGTGCCAGCAGCTCTCAAACCCCGGCTAATGAAAAACTGTTTTTT
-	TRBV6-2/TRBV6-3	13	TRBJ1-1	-	CASSPRRNTEAFF	TGTGCCAGCAGTCCGAGGCGGAACACTGAAGCTTTCTTT
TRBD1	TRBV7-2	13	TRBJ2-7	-	CASSDRVLREQYF	TGTGCCAGCAGCGACAGGGTCCTGAGGGAGCAGTACTTC
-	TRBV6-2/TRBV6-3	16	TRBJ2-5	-	CASSSNPGHRGETQYF	TGTGCCAGCAGTTCCAATCCGGGACATCGGGGAGAGACCCAGTACTTC
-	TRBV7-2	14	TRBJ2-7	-	CASSYSSRVYEQYF	TGTGCCAGCAGCTACTCCTCGAGGGTATACGAGCAGTACTTC
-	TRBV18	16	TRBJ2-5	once	CASSPSIVLQRETQYF	TGTGCCAGCTCACCATCCATAGTCCTCCAGAGGGAGACCCAGTACTTC
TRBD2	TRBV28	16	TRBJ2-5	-	CASSELAGEKRETQYF	TGTGCCAGCAGTGAATTAGCGGGGGAAAAAAGGGAGACCCAGTACTTC
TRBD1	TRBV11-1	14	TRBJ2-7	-	CASSTRDRAYEQYF	TGTGCCAGCAGCACCCGGGACAGAGCCTACGAGCAGTACTTC
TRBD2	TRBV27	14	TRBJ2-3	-	CASKDAGELDTQYF	TGTGCCAGCAAAGACGCGGGAGAGCTAGATACGCAGTATTTT
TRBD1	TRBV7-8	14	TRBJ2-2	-	CASSWGQTTGELFF	TGTGCCAGCAGCTGGGGACAGACCACCGGGGAGCTGTTTTTT
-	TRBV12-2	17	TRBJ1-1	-	CASRPKADRGSYTEAFF	TGTGCAAGTCGCCCAAAGGCGGACAGGGGATCGTACACTGAAGCTTTCTTT
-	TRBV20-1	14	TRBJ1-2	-	CSASTGRGNYGYTF	TGCAGTGCTAGTACAGGGAGGGGGAACTATGGCTACACCTTC
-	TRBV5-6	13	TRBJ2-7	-	CASSLGGALEQYF	TGTGCCAGCAGCTTGGGTGGGGCTTTGGAGCAGTACTTC
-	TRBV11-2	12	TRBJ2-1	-	CASSLGFNEQFF	TGTGCCAGCAGCCTCGGTTTCAATGAGCAGTTCTTC